This T cell receptor (beta chain) was identified in a study of blood T cells in healthy people across ages. Primers used in a second PCR of about 7 to 12 cycles were a sample-barcoded 5' primer and a J-beta primer mix. TCRdb re-derived calls from the 5' RACE reads in MiXCR, one entry per CDR3 protein. The sample gives hundreds of thousands of distinct CDR3 sequences, about 61% of which show up once; roughly 26% is in the top ten. V lost 0 bases, J lost 1 base, and 13 bases lay in between. This CDR3 is 16 amino acids long. In germline, CDR1 is SGDLS, CDR2 YYNGEE. This clonotype occurred a few times. No antigen is known for it. Study-wide points: Long-lived donors carried more naive CD4+ cells and greater diversity than aged donors. The study found TCR beta diversity correlated strongly with naive T cell percentage.

The material sequenced was blood. The clonotype was recovered from a man in his forties or fifties in good health. The genes are TRBV9 and TRBJ2-5; D might be TRBD2 (5 bases). CDR3 nucleotide sequence: TGTGCCAGCAGCGTAGAAGGAGTAGCGATCCAAGAGACCCAGTACTTC. This codes for CASSVEGVAIQETQYF.